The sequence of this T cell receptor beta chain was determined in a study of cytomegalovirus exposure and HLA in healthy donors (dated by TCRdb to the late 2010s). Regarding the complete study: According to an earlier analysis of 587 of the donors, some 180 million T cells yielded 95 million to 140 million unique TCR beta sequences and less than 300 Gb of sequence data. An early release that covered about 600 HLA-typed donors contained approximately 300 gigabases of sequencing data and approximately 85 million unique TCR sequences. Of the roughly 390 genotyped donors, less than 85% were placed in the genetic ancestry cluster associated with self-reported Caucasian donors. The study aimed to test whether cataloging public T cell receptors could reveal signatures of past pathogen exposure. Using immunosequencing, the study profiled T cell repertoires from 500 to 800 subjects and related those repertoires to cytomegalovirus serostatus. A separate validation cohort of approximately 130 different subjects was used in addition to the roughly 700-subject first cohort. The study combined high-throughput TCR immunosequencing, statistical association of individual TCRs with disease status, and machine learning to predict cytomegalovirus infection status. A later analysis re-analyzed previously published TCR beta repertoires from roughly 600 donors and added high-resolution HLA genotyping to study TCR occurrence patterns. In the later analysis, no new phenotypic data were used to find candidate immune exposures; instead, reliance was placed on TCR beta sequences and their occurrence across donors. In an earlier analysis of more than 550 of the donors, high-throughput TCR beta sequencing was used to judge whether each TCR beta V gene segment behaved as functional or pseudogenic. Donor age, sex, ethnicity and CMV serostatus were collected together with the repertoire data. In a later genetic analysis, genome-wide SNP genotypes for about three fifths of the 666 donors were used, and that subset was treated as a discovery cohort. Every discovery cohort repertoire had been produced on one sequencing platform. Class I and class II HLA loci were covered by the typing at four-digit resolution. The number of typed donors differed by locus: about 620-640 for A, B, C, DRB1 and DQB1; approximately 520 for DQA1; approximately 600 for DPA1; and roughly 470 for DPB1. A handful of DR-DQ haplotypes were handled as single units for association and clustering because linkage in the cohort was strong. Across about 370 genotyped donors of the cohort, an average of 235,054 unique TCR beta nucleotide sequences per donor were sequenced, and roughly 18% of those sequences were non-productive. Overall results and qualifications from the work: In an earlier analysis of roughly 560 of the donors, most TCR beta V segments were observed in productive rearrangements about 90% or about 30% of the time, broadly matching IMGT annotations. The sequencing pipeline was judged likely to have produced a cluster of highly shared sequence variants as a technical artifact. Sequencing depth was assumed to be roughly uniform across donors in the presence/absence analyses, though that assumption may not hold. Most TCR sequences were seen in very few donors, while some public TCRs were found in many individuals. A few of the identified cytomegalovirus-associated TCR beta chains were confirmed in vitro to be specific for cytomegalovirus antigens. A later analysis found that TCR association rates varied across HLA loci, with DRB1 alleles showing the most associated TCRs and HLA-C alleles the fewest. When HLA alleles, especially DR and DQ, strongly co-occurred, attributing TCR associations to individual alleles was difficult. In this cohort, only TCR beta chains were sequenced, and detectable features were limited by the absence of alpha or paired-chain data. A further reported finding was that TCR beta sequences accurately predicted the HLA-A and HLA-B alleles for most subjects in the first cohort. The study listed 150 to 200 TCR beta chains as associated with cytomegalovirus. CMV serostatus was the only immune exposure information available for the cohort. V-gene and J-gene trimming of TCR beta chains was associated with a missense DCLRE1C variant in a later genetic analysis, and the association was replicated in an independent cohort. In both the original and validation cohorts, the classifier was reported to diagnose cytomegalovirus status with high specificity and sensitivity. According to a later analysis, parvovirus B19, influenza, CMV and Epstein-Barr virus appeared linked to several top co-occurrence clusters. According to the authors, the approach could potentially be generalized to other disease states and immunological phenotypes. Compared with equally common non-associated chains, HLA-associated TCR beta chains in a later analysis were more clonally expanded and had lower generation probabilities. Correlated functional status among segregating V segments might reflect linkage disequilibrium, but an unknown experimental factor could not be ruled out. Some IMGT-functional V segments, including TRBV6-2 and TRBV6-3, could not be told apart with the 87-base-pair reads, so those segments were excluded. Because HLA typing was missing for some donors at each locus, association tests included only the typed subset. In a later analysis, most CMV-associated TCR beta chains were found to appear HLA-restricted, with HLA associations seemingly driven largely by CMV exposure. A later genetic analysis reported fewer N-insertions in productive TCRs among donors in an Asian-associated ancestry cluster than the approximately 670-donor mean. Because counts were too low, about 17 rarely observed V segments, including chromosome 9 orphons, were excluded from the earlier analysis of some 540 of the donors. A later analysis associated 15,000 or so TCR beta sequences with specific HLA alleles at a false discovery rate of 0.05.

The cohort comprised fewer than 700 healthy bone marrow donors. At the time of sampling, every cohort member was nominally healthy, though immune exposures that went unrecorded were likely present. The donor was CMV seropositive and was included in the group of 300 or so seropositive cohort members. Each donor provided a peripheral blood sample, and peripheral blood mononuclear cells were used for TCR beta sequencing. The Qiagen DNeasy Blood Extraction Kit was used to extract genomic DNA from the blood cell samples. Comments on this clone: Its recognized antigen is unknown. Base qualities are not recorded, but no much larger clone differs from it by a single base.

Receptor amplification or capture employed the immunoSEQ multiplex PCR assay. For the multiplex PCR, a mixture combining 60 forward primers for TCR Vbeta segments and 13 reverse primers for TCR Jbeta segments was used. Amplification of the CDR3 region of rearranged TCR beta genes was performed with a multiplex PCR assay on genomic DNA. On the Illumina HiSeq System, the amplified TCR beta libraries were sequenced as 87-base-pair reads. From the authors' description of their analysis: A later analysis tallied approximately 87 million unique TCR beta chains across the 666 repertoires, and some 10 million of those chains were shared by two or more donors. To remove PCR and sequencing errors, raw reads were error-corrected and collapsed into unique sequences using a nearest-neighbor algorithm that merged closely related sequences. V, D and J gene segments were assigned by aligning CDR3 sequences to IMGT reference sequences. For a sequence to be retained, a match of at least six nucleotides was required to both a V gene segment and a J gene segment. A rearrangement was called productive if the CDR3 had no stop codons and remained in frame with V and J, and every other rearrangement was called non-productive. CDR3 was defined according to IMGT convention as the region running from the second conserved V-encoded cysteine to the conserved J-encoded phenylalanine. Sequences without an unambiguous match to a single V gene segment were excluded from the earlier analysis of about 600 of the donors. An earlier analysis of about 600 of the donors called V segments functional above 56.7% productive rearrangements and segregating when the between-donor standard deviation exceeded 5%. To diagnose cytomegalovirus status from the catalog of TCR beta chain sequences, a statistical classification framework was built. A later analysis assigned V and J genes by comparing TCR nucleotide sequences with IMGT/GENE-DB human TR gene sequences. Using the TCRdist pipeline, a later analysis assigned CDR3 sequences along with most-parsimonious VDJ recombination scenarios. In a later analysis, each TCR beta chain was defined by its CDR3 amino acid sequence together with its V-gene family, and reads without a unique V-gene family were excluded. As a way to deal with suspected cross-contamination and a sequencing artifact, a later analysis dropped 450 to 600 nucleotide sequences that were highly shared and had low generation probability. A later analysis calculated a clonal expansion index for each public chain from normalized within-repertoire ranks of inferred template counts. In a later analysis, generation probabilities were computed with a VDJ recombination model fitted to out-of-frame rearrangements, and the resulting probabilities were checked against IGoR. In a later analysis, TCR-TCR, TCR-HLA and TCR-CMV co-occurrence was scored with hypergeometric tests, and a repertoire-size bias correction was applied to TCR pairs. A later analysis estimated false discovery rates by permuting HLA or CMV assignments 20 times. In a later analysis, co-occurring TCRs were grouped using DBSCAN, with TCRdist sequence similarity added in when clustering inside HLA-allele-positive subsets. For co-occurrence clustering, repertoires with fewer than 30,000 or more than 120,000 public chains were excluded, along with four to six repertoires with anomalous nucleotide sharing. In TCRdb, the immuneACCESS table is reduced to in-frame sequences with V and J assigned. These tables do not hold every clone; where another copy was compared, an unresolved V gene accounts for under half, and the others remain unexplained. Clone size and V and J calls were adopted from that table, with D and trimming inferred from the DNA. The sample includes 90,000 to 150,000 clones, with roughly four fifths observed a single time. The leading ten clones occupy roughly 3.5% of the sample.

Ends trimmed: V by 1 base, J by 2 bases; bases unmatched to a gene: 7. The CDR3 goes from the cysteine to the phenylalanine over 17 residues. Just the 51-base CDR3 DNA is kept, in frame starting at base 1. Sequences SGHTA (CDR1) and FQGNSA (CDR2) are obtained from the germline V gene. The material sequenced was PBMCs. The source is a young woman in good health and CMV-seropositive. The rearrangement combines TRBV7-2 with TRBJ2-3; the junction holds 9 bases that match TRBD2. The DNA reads TGTGCCAGCAGCTTAGTGGGGGCGGGGGGGCCCACAGATACGCAGTATTTT. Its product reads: CASSLVGAGGPTDTQYF.